One sample yielded the 8 T cell receptor beta chains listed below, sequenced in a study of PD-L1 blockade in urothelial cancer. This table comes from immunoSEQ multiplex PCR, and its TCRdb copy is limited to in-frame clones, with some not included. The sample contains 130,000 or so clones, approximately 84% of which appear only once. Specified time point: pretreatment peripheral blood. Sequenced material: PBMCs, taken around atezolizumab (anti-PD-L1) treatment. These TCRs come from a man in his fifties or sixties with urothelial cancer.

The CDR3 nucleotides read TGTGCCAGCTCAACGGGACAGGTGAATGAAAAACTGTTTTTT. Its protein product is CASSTGQVNEKLFF. The chain recombines TRBV18 with TRBJ1-4; TRBD1 aligns across 8 bases. The germline V gene has CDR1 KGHSH and CDR2 LQKENI. This CDR3 comprises 14 residues. Unmatched junction bases numbered 4, after V lost 5 bases and J lost 5 bases. Filled out from reference TRBV18 and TRBJ1-4, the complete variable domain reads NAGVMQNPRHLVRRRGQEARLRCSPMKGHSHVYWYRQLPEEGLKFMVYLQKENIIDESGMPKERFSAEFPKEGPSILRIQQVVRGDSAAYFCASSTGQVNEKLFFGSGTQLSVL.

The gene calls are TRBV18 and TRBJ2-4; 7 bases fit TRBD1. V lost 1 base and J lost 0; bases outside the gene matches: 15. Germline-derived CDR1 and CDR2 are KGHSH and LQKENI. The CDR3 is made up of 20 amino acids. The CDR3: CASSPLGPGQIQLAKNIQYF. The DNA for the CDR3 is TGTGCCAGCTCACCACTTGGACCGGGACAGATTCAGCTAGCCAAAAACATTCAGTACTTC.

Written as DNA, the CDR3 is TGCGCCAGCAGCTCGACTAGCGGGTGGGTCAATGAGCAGTTCTTC. Protein product: CASSSTSGWVNEQFF. The chain links TRBV5-1 to TRBJ2-1, with TRBD2 matching 10 bases. The J segment lost 6 bases and the V segment lost 3 bases, leaving 6 bases of the junction unmatched. Germline assignment: CDR1 SGHRS and CDR2 YFSETQ. The CDR3 consists of 15 residues.

The gene calls are TRBV7-2 and TRBJ2-7; D perhaps matches TRBD2 (6 bases). The CDR3 runs 12 residues. Between the trimmed V and J ends, which lost 3 bases and 7 bases, there was a span of 10 bases. The germline V gene encodes CDR1 SGHTA and CDR2 FQGNSA. The CDR3 DNA follows: TGTGCCAGCAGCTTCGCCGGGAGAGAGCAGTACTTC. As protein: CASSFAGREQYF.

The J gene is TRBJ1-5, the V gene TRBV7-9; D remains unclear. Germline loops: CDR1 SEHNR, CDR2 FQNEAQ (reference sequence). Trimming took off 3 bases at V and 4 bases at J, with 7 bases between the two ends. This CDR3 spans 13 amino acids. For the CDR3, the DNA is TGTGCCAGCAGCTTGATGCAGAATCAGCCCCAGCATTTT. Its protein product is CASSLMQNQPQHF.

The chain employs TRBV18 and TRBJ1-4; 8 bases are a match to TRBD1. Germline assignment: CDR1 KGHSH and CDR2 LQKENI. CDR3 length equals 16 residues. The trim removed 3 bases at V and 8 bases at J, leaving 11 bases unmatched. CDR3: CASSPLNPGGGEKLFF. The CDR3 coding sequence is TGTGCCAGCTCACCCCTAAATCCAGGGGGCGGCGAAAAACTGTTTTTT. Drawing the rest from reference TRBV18 and TRBJ1-4, the complete variable domain is NAGVMQNPRHLVRRRGQEARLRCSPMKGHSHVYWYRQLPEEGLKFMVYLQKENIIDESGMPKERFSAEFPKEGPSILRIQQVVRGDSAAYFCASSPLNPGGGEKLFFGSGTQLSVL.

This chain uses TRBV27 with TRBJ2-1; possibly TRBD1 for D (6 bases). CDR1 is MNHEY, CDR2 SMNVEV, per germline (reference sequence). This CDR3 spans 17 amino acids. V was shortened by 6 bases and J by 3 bases, with 21 bases between the two germline ends. The CDR3 bases are TGTGCCAGCAGGCCTACACAGGGTAACCCGAACTACAATGAGCAGTTCTTC. Its translation is CASRPTQGNPNYNEQFF.

The J gene is TRBJ2-5, the V gene TRBV5-1; 9 bases are a match to TRBD1. V shed 4 bases, J shed 5 bases, and the junction held 9 bases outside the gene matches. Per germline, CDR1 SGHRS and CDR2 YFSETQ. The CDR3 totals 15 residues. The CDR3 DNA is TGCGCCAGCAGCCCGCCGGGACAGGGATCGGAGACCCAGTACTTC. Its translation is CASSPPGQGSETQYF.